These T cell receptor beta chains were read from a single sample in a study of metastatic and nonmetastatic thyroid tumors. Using MiXCR, TCRdb reanalyzed the PCR reads. The sample carries about 14,000 clones, around 28% recorded once. Specimen: tumor tissue. The receptors here all came from a female donor with papillary thyroid cancer or a benign thyroid nodule (not recorded which). Some clones in this sample may be carry-over from other donors' samples. CDR3s include the opening cysteine and the closing phenylalanine or tryptophan. The D gene is left open where the match is weak. Clone sizes are given selectively: once, few, many, or a class where the clone is expanded.

clone size | J gene | D gene | V gene | CDR3 DNA | CDR3 protein
few | TRBJ2-7 | - | TRBV10-1 | TGCGCCAGCAGTGACGGGGAAGGCGAGCAGTACTTC | CASSDGEGEQYF
- | TRBJ1-5 | - | TRBV19 | TGTGCCAGTAGTATTACTGGTCGGGGCAATCAGCCCCAGCATTTT | CASSITGRGNQPQHF
- | TRBJ2-7 | - | TRBV27 | TGTGCCAGCAGCCAGAGGGGGGATTCCTACGAGCAGTACTTC | CASSQRGDSYEQYF
- | TRBJ2-1 | TRBD2 | TRBV11-2 | TGTGCCAGCAGCTTAGACGGGGGGGCTAGCGGAAAGGACAATGAGCAGTTCTTC | CASSLDGGASGKDNEQFF
large | TRBJ1-2 | - | TRBV2 | TGTGCCAGTCGCCCGGGACTGCGGGTTTATTACTATGGCTACACCTTC | CASRPGLRVYYYGYTF
- | TRBJ2-3 | - | TRBV5-4 | TGTGCCAGCAGCTCGGTAAGAGAGCTGCTAACAGATACGCAGTATTTT | CASSSVRELLTDTQYF
- | TRBJ2-2 | - | TRBV30 | TGTGCCTGGAGTAGAGGGGGGTCCGGCACCGGGGAGCTGTTTTTT | CAWSRGGSGTGELFF
once | TRBJ1-2 | - | TRBV7-9 | TGTGCCAACAGCTTAGCGCAAAGCTGGGGCTACACCTTC | CANSLAQSWGYTF
- | TRBJ1-2 | - | TRBV4-1 | TGCGCCAGCAGCCAAGATTCCCGATCATTCTATGGCTACACCTTC | CASSQDSRSFYGYTF
- | TRBJ2-5 | - | TRBV12-3/TRBV12-4 | TGTGCCAGCAGTTTATCAGGGGAGACCCAGTACTTC | CASSLSGETQYF
- | TRBJ2-6 | - | TRBV6-1 | TGTGCCAGCAGGCTTCAGGACAGACCGGCCAACGTCCTGACTTTC | CASRLQDRPANVLTF
few | TRBJ1-5 | - | TRBV6-1 | TGTGCCAGCCGACGGGAAAGGGGTCCGGTTCAGCCCCAGAATTTT | CASRRERGPVQPQNF
few | TRBJ1-2 | - | TRBV12-3/TRBV12-4 | TGTGCCAGCAGTGAAGATCTCTATGGCTACACCTTC | CASSEDLYGYTF
- | TRBJ2-7 | TRBD1 | TRBV5-1 | TGCGCCACCCGAGCCGGGACAGGGGTAAACGAGCAGTACTTC | CATRAGTGVNEQYF
medium-sized | TRBJ2-7 | TRBD1 | TRBV20-1 | TGCAGTGCTACCAAACTCTCGGACAGGGGGCTACTCTACGAGCAGTACTTC | CSATKLSDRGLLYEQYF
medium-sized | TRBJ2-7 | - | TRBV10-1 | TGCGCCAGCCGGTCTACAGGGACAATCTCCTACGAGCAGTACTTC | CASRSTGTISYEQYF
- | TRBJ2-1 | - | TRBV12-3/TRBV12-4 | TGTGCCAGCAGTTGGGGGCAGTATGTTGGTTATGAGCAGTTCTTC | CASSWGQYVGYEQFF
many | TRBJ2-1 | - | TRBV5-1 | TGCGCCAGCACCCTGGCCCCTGGGGGCTACAATGAGCAGTTCTTC | CASTLAPGGYNEQFF
many | TRBJ1-1 | - | TRBV12-5 | TGTGCTAGTGGTTTGGGGACTGAAGCTTTCTTT | CASGLGTEAFF
many | TRBJ2-5 | - | TRBV3-1 | TGTGCCAGCAGCCCGGGTTACCCAGAGACCCAGTACTTC | CASSPGYPETQYF
- | TRBJ1-6 | - | TRBV12-3/TRBV12-4 | TGTGCCAGCAGGGCAGGGGATAATTCACCCCTCCACTTT | CASRAGDNSPLHF
many | TRBJ1-2 | TRBD1 | TRBV4-1 | TGCGCCAGCAGCCAGGGACAGGATCCCACTAACTATGGCTACACCTTC | CASSQGQDPTNYGYTF
- | TRBJ2-1 | TRBD2 | TRBV7-6 | TGTGCCAGCAGCTTAGAGTCCGCTAGCGGGAGGGGTGAGCAGTTCTTC | CASSLESASGRGEQFF
- | TRBJ1-2 | - | TRBV28 | TGTGCCAGCAATCCGACGGAGCTCTATGGCTACACCTTC | CASNPTELYGYTF
medium-sized | TRBJ1-2 | - | TRBV19 | TGTGCCAGTAGTAGGACAGAAACGCCCTCTGGCTACACCTTC | CASSRTETPSGYTF
few | TRBJ2-1 | TRBD2 | TRBV6-5 | TGTGCCAGCAGTTCCTGGACTAGCTGGGGGCTACCCTACAATGAGCAGTTCTTC | CASSSWTSWGLPYNEQFF
- | TRBJ2-6 | TRBD2 | TRBV3-1 | TGTGCCAGCAGCCAAGTACTAGCGGGGGACTCTGGGGCCAACGTCCTGACTTTC | CASSQVLAGDSGANVLTF
- | TRBJ1-2 | - | TRBV6-1 | TGTGCCAGCAGAGGAGAAATAGGGGCGGGATATGGCTACACCTTC | CASRGEIGAGYGYTF
- | TRBJ2-3 | - | TRBV5-1 | TGCGCCAGCAGCTTCGGCGGGGAGTCCCAGGCGCAGTATTTT | CASSFGGESQAQYF
many | TRBJ1-4 | - | TRBV19 | TGTGCCAGTAGGCCGGGGGTAAGAGAAAAACTGTTTTTT | CASRPGVREKLFF
many | TRBJ2-3 | TRBD2 | TRBV2 | TGTGCCAGCAGTGAACTAGCGGGGGGGCCTTTCACAGATACGCAGTATTTT | CASSELAGGPFTDTQYF
medium-sized | TRBJ2-7 | - | TRBV7-9 | TGTGCCAGCGGAAACATTATAGACTCCTACGAGCAGTACTTC | CASGNIIDSYEQYF